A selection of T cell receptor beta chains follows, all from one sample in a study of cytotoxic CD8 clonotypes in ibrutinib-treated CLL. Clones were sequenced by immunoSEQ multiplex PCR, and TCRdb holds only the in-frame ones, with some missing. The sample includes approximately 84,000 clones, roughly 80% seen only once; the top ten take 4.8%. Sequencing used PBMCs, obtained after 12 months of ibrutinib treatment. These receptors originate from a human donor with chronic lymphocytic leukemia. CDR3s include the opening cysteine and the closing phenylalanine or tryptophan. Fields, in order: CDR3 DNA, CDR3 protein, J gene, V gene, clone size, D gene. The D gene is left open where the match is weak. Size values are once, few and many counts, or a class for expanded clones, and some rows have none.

cdr3_nt: TGCAGCGGCCGGGACCCCTTTAATGAAAAACTGTTTTTT
cdr3_aa: CSGRDPFNEKLFF
j_call: TRBJ1-4
v_call: TRBV29-1
clone_size: .
d_call: .

cdr3_nt: TGTGCCAGCAGGGGCAGGGCGGTATGGACTGAAGCTTTCTTT
cdr3_aa: CASRGRAVWTEAFF
j_call: TRBJ1-1
v_call: TRBV6-1
clone_size: .
d_call: .

cdr3_nt: TGTGCCAGCAGCCCCCAGCGGCATACGCAGTATTTT
cdr3_aa: CASSPQRHTQYF
j_call: TRBJ2-3
v_call: TRBV7-2
clone_size: .
d_call: .

cdr3_nt: TGTGCCAGCAGCCCAGGGACTGGCCGAGGGACCCAGTACTTC
cdr3_aa: CASSPGTGRGTQYF
j_call: TRBJ2-5
v_call: TRBV7-9
clone_size: .
d_call: .

cdr3_nt: TGTGCCAGCAGCCTCTATTGGGACAGGGGGGACACTGAAGCTTTCTTT
cdr3_aa: CASSLYWDRGDTEAFF
j_call: TRBJ1-1
v_call: TRBV28
clone_size: .
d_call: TRBD1

cdr3_nt: TGTGCCAGCAGGAGGGGCGGGTCCACAGATACGCAGTATTTT
cdr3_aa: CASRRGGSTDTQYF
j_call: TRBJ2-3
v_call: TRBV2
clone_size: .
d_call: .

cdr3_nt: TGTGCCAGCAGTCGACCGCGGGACCGACCCTACGAGCAGTACTTC
cdr3_aa: CASSRPRDRPYEQYF
j_call: TRBJ2-7
v_call: TRBV11-2
clone_size: .
d_call: .

cdr3_nt: TGTGCCAGCAGCCCGCACAGGGCCTGGCGAGGCAATCAGCCCCAGCATTTT
cdr3_aa: CASSPHRAWRGNQPQHF
j_call: TRBJ1-5
v_call: TRBV27
clone_size: .
d_call: .

cdr3_nt: TGTGCCAGCAGCTTAGAGGTTAACACTGAAGCTTTCTTT
cdr3_aa: CASSLEVNTEAFF
j_call: TRBJ1-1
v_call: TRBV7-9
clone_size: .
d_call: .

cdr3_nt: TGTGCCAGCAGCGTTAGTGTGGAGACCCAGTACTTC
cdr3_aa: CASSVSVETQYF
j_call: TRBJ2-5
v_call: TRBV7-9
clone_size: .
d_call: .

cdr3_nt: TGTGCCAGCAGTCGAACGCCCTCCCCGGACTTTGGAAACACCATATATTTT
cdr3_aa: CASSRTPSPDFGNTIYF
j_call: TRBJ1-3
v_call: TRBV27
clone_size: .
d_call: .

cdr3_nt: TGTGCCAGCAGCCCCGGGCAGCACACAGATACGCAGTATTTT
cdr3_aa: CASSPGQHTDTQYF
j_call: TRBJ2-3
v_call: TRBV5-4
clone_size: .
d_call: .

cdr3_nt: TGCGCCAGCAGCCAAGATGCCATCGGGTGGGAGTCGAAGCTGTTTTTT
cdr3_aa: CASSQDAIGWESKLFF
j_call: TRBJ2-2
v_call: TRBV4-1
clone_size: few
d_call: .

cdr3_nt: TGTGCCACCGAACCCGTTGGGCCCACTGAAGCTTTCTTT
cdr3_aa: CATEPVGPTEAFF
j_call: TRBJ1-1
v_call: TRBV28
clone_size: .
d_call: .

cdr3_nt: TGCGCCAGCAGCGAGGGTGGGAGGGGCGGCTTTGATGAGCAGTTCTTC
cdr3_aa: CASSEGGRGGFDEQFF
j_call: TRBJ2-1
v_call: TRBV4-1
clone_size: .
d_call: TRBD2

cdr3_nt: TGTGCCAGCAGCTCGCCCTACGAGCAGTACTTC
cdr3_aa: CASSSPYEQYF
j_call: TRBJ2-7
v_call: TRBV6-5
clone_size: .
d_call: .

cdr3_nt: TGTGCCAGCCATCAACCCCCGGGCTACGAGCAGTACTTC
cdr3_aa: CASHQPPGYEQYF
j_call: TRBJ2-7
v_call: TRBV19
clone_size: once
d_call: .

cdr3_nt: TGTGCCAGCCTGACAGGGTCGGGCTATGGCTACACCTTC
cdr3_aa: CASLTGSGYGYTF
j_call: TRBJ1-2
v_call: TRBV19
clone_size: .
d_call: TRBD1

cdr3_nt: TGTGCCAGCAGCCAACAAGAGACCCAGTACTTC
cdr3_aa: CASSQQETQYF
j_call: TRBJ2-5
v_call: TRBV7-9
clone_size: .
d_call: .

cdr3_nt: TGTGCCAGCAGCCAAGATCGCGCAGGGCGCAATGAGCAGTTCTTC
cdr3_aa: CASSQDRAGRNEQFF
j_call: TRBJ2-1
v_call: TRBV14
clone_size: .
d_call: .

cdr3_nt: TGTGCCAGCAGTGCCCAGGGACTAGCGGGAGGACCTGGTGGGCAGTTCTTC
cdr3_aa: CASSAQGLAGGPGGQFF
j_call: TRBJ2-1
v_call: TRBV6-4
clone_size: .
d_call: TRBD2

cdr3_nt: TGTGCCAGCAGCCAAGGGCCGGGGCTCGGGACGGCTAACTATGGCTACACCTTC
cdr3_aa: CASSQGPGLGTANYGYTF
j_call: TRBJ1-2
v_call: TRBV11-2
clone_size: .
d_call: .

cdr3_nt: TGTGCCAGCAGCCCGTGGGGGGCGACGGGCACCGGGGAGCTGTTTTTT
cdr3_aa: CASSPWGATGTGELFF
j_call: TRBJ2-2
v_call: TRBV9
clone_size: .
d_call: .

cdr3_nt: TGTGCCAGCAGTTGGGGGGCAGAGACAGATACGCAGTATTTT
cdr3_aa: CASSWGAETDTQYF
j_call: TRBJ2-3
v_call: TRBV7-3
clone_size: few
d_call: .

cdr3_nt: TGTGCCAGCAGTGAAAGGGGGAGGGGCAGGGTCACCGGGGAGCTGTTTTTT
cdr3_aa: CASSERGRGRVTGELFF
j_call: TRBJ2-2
v_call: TRBV6-1
clone_size: many
d_call: .

cdr3_nt: TGTGCCAGCAGCTTTAGGGGCTACGAGCAGTACTTC
cdr3_aa: CASSFRGYEQYF
j_call: TRBJ2-7
v_call: TRBV7-2
clone_size: .
d_call: .

cdr3_nt: TGTGCCAGCAGCGTCGCCGGGAACACTGAAGCTTTCTTT
cdr3_aa: CASSVAGNTEAFF
j_call: TRBJ1-1
v_call: TRBV9
clone_size: .
d_call: .

cdr3_nt: TGTGCCAGCTCACCACCGATAAACAGGGGAACCGGGGAGCTGTTTTTT
cdr3_aa: CASSPPINRGTGELFF
j_call: TRBJ2-2
v_call: TRBV18
clone_size: .
d_call: TRBD1

cdr3_nt: TGTGCCAGCTCACACCGGGACCCGGGGGAGACCCAGTACTTC
cdr3_aa: CASSHRDPGETQYF
j_call: TRBJ2-5
v_call: TRBV18
clone_size: .
d_call: .

cdr3_nt: TGTGCCTGGAGTGTAGGACAACCCCTTGGCTACACCTTC
cdr3_aa: CAWSVGQPLGYTF
j_call: TRBJ1-2
v_call: TRBV30
clone_size: .
d_call: .

cdr3_nt: TGTGCCATCAGTGAGTTAGCGGTGAACACCGGGGAGCTGTTTTTT
cdr3_aa: CAISELAVNTGELFF
j_call: TRBJ2-2
v_call: TRBV10-3
clone_size: .
d_call: .

cdr3_nt: TGCGCCAGCGGATCTCAGGGGGCTGCCGCTAACTATGGCTACACCTTC
cdr3_aa: CASGSQGAAANYGYTF
j_call: TRBJ1-2
v_call: TRBV5-1
clone_size: .
d_call: TRBD1

cdr3_nt: TGTGCCAGCAGCTCCGACTGGAATGAGCAGTTCTTC
cdr3_aa: CASSSDWNEQFF
j_call: TRBJ2-1
v_call: TRBV5-4
clone_size: once
d_call: .

cdr3_nt: TGCGCCAGCAGCCAAGGGGGGGGACAGGGAGGTGAAAAACTGTTTTTT
cdr3_aa: CASSQGGGQGGEKLFF
j_call: TRBJ1-4
v_call: TRBV4-3
clone_size: .
d_call: TRBD1

cdr3_nt: TGCGCCAGCAGCCAAGATTGGGGACAGGGCGGGCAGTACTTC
cdr3_aa: CASSQDWGQGGQYF
j_call: TRBJ2-7
v_call: TRBV4-3
clone_size: few
d_call: TRBD1

cdr3_nt: TGCGCCAGCCGGGACGGTGCGAACACCGGGGAGCTGTTTTTT
cdr3_aa: CASRDGANTGELFF
j_call: TRBJ2-2
v_call: TRBV5-1
clone_size: .
d_call: .

cdr3_nt: TGTGCCACGGGGGGCAGGGGGCTTCCCGGGGAGCTGTTTTTT
cdr3_aa: CATGGRGLPGELFF
j_call: TRBJ2-2
v_call: TRBV28
clone_size: .
d_call: .

cdr3_nt: TGTGCCACGGTCAGCTGGGCAGATACGCAGTATTTT
cdr3_aa: CATVSWADTQYF
j_call: TRBJ2-3
v_call: TRBV27
clone_size: .
d_call: .

cdr3_nt: TGTGCCAGCACGCGAGGGGTGGGGGGATCGGCTGGCTACACCTTC
cdr3_aa: CASTRGVGGSAGYTF
j_call: TRBJ1-2
v_call: TRBV6-5
clone_size: .
d_call: .

cdr3_nt: TGCGCCAGCAGCTTGTATGCTGGTGAAGCTTTCTTT
cdr3_aa: CASSLYAGEAFF
j_call: TRBJ1-1
v_call: TRBV5-1
clone_size: .
d_call: .

cdr3_nt: TGTGCCAGCAGCCAAGATGCGGGCGGGGCAAACTACGAGCAGTACTTC
cdr3_aa: CASSQDAGGANYEQYF
j_call: TRBJ2-7
v_call: TRBV4-2
clone_size: .
d_call: .